A selection of T cell receptor beta chains follows, all from one sample in a study of CD8 T cells in Susac syndrome. TCRdb re-called the immunoSEQ multiplex PCR reads with MiXCR, one entry per CDR3 protein. This table holds about 430,000 distinct CDR3 sequences, more than 80% found once. The sequenced material came from CD8+ T cells from PBMCs. The receptors were sampled from a human donor with multiple sclerosis. CDR3s include the opening cysteine and the closing phenylalanine or tryptophan. The D gene is left open where the match is weak. A clone size is listed for some rows: how often the clone was seen (once, few, many), or a class if it is expanded.

V gene	D gene	J gene	clone size	CDR3 DNA	CDR3 protein
TRBV27	TRBD1	TRBJ1-1	-	TGTGCCAGCAGTTTGGGACAGGCAAGCGAAGCTTTCTTT	CASSLGQASEAFF
TRBV6-1	-	TRBJ2-1	-	TGTGCCAGCACGAGGGACCCCAACAATGAGCAGTTCTTC	CASTRDPNNEQFF
TRBV27	TRBD2	TRBJ2-1	-	TGTGCCAGCAGTTTATCTCACGGGGGGGGTTACAATGAGCAGTTCTTC	CASSLSHGGGYNEQFF
TRBV5-1	TRBD2	TRBJ2-5	-	TGCGCCAGCAGCTATTGGACTAGCGAATACCAAGAGACCCAGTACTTC	CASSYWTSEYQETQYF
TRBV19	-	TRBJ1-1	-	TGTGCCAGTAGCCCCCTCTATGGGGGGGACGGGAACACTGAAGCTTTCTTT	CASSPLYGGDGNTEAFF
TRBV28	-	TRBJ2-4	-	TGTGCCAGCAGTTTATGTACGTGCGGAGCCAAAAACATTCAGTACTTC	CASSLCTCGAKNIQYF
TRBV6-2/TRBV6-3	-	TRBJ2-2	-	TGTGCCAGCAGTTACTTGGAGACAGTGGGGACCGGGGAGCTGTTTTTT	CASSYLETVGTGELFF
TRBV6-6	TRBD1	TRBJ1-2	once	TGTGCCAGCAGCCCCTCGGAGGCCGACAGGGGAGGCTACACCTTC	CASSPSEADRGGYTF
TRBV6-1	TRBD1	TRBJ1-5	-	TGTGCCAGCACCCTGGGACAGGGCTGGGGCGGCGGCAATCAGCCCCAGCATTTT	CASTLGQGWGGGNQPQHF
TRBV27	-	TRBJ2-7	-	TGTGCCAGCAGTCCTTTGCCGGGACAATCTCGCTACGAGCAGTACTTC	CASSPLPGQSRYEQYF
TRBV6-5	-	TRBJ2-3	few	TGTGCCAGCAGTTACCGGCGGGATGGGGGCTCAGATACGCAGTATTTT	CASSYRRDGGSDTQYF
TRBV5-6	-	TRBJ2-1	-	TGTGCCAGCAGCTTGACGCGGAGGGGGACGCCATACAATGAGCAGTTCTTC	CASSLTRRGTPYNEQFF
TRBV27	TRBD1	TRBJ1-2	-	TGTGCCAGCAGTTCCTCCTCCGGGACAGGGGGCCTCTATGGCTACACCTTC	CASSSSSGTGGLYGYTF
TRBV3-1	-	TRBJ2-3	-	TGTGCCAGCAGCCAAGAGGGGGACACAGATACGCAGTATTTT	CASSQEGDTDTQYF
TRBV11-1	-	TRBJ2-1	-	TGTGCCAGCAGCCATGGCATGGGTTCCTACAATGAGCAGTTCTTC	CASSHGMGSYNEQFF
TRBV9	TRBD2	TRBJ2-7	-	TGTGCCAGCAGCGAGCGGGAGAACTACGAGCAGTACTTC	CASSERENYEQYF
TRBV27	TRBD1	TRBJ2-7	-	TGTGCCAGCAGTTTGGTAGGGGGCGTCTACGAGCAGTACTTC	CASSLVGGVYEQYF
TRBV4-1	-	TRBJ1-5	-	TGCGCCAGCAGCCCCGGGGGCCAACATCAGCCCCAGCATTTT	CASSPGGQHQPQHF
TRBV2	-	TRBJ2-5	-	TGTGCCAGCACCGAGGGGGTCGAACAAGAGACCCAGTACTTC	CASTEGVEQETQYF
TRBV20-1	TRBD1	TRBJ1-1	-	TGCAGTGCTAGAGATCTTAACGTGTGGACAGGGGACACTGAAGCTTTCTTT	CSARDLNVWTGDTEAFF
TRBV20-1	TRBD2	TRBJ2-7	-	TGCAGTGCTAGGGACACTAGCGGGGGGTACGAGCAGTACTTC	CSARDTSGGYEQYF
TRBV11-2	TRBD1	TRBJ1-5	few	TGTGCCAGCAGCTCCCCCGGGACAGGGGCGCAATGGGGCAATCAGCCCCAGCATTTT	CASSSPGTGAQWGNQPQHF
TRBV29-1	-	TRBJ1-3	-	TGCAGCGTTGAGGCAGGGTCCGGAAACACCATATATTTT	CSVEAGSGNTIYF
TRBV20-1	-	TRBJ2-7	-	TGCAGTGCTAGTATCATAGACACATCCTACGAGCAGTACTTC	CSASIIDTSYEQYF
TRBV20-1	TRBD2	TRBJ2-7	-	TGCAGTGCGGGGACTAGCGGGAGCTCCTACGAGCAGTACTTC	CSAGTSGSSYEQYF
TRBV6-1	-	TRBJ1-3	-	TGTGCCAGCAGTGAAGCTCCGGACCTCCCTGGAAACACCATATATTTT	CASSEAPDLPGNTIYF
TRBV10-2	-	TRBJ1-5	-	TGCGCCAGCAGTGGACGGCACAATCAGCCCCAGCATTTT	CASSGRHNQPQHF
TRBV6-2/TRBV6-3	-	TRBJ1-1	-	TGTGCCAGCAGTGCTGACAGCACTGAAGCTTTCTTT	CASSADSTEAFF
TRBV10-1	TRBD1	TRBJ2-2	-	TGCGCCAGCAGTGAAGGACAGGGGGCGATTGGCGGGGAGCTGTTTTTT	CASSEGQGAIGGELFF
TRBV6-4	-	TRBJ2-3	-	TGTGCCAGCAGTGACTCAGGGTATGCAGATACGCAGTATTTT	CASSDSGYADTQYF
TRBV7-9	TRBD1	TRBJ2-2	-	TGTGCCAGCAGCCCGCCCACAGGGGGCGCTTACGGGGAGCTGTTTTTT	CASSPPTGGAYGELFF
TRBV5-1	-	TRBJ2-2	-	TGCGCCAGCAGCTTGATGGGGGACAGGGAGCTGTTTTTT	CASSLMGDRELFF
TRBV4-1	TRBD2	TRBJ2-1	-	TGCGCCAGCAGCCGGAGCGGGGCGGGCAATGAGCAGTTCTTC	CASSRSGAGNEQFF
TRBV20-1	TRBD2	TRBJ2-1	once	TGCAGTGCTCCTCCCCTAGCGGGAGATTACAATGAGCAGTTCTTC	CSAPPLAGDYNEQFF
TRBV15	-	TRBJ1-1	-	TGTGCCACCAGCAGAGATCAGGGGAGCACTGAAGCTTTCTTT	CATSRDQGSTEAFF